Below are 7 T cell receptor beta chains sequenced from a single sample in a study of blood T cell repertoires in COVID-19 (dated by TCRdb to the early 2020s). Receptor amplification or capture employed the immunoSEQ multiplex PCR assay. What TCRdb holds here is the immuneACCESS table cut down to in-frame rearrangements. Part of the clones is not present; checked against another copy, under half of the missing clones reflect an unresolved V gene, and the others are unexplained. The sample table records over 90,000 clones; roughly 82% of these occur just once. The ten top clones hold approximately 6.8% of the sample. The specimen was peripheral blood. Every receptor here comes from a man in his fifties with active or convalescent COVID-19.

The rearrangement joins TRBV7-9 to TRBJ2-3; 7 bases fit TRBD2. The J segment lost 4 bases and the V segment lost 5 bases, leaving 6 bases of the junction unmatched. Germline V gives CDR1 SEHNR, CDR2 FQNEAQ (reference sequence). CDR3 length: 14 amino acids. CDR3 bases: TGTGCCAGCAGCACTAGCGACCGGGCAGATACGCAGTATTTT. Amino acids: CASSTSDRADTQYF.

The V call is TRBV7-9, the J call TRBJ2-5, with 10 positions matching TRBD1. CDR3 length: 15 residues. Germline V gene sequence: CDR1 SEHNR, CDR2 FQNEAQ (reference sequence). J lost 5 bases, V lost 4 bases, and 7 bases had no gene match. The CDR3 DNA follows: TGTGCCAGCAGCTCTCGACAGGGGGCTTGGGAGACCCAGTACTTC. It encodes CASSSRQGAWETQYF.

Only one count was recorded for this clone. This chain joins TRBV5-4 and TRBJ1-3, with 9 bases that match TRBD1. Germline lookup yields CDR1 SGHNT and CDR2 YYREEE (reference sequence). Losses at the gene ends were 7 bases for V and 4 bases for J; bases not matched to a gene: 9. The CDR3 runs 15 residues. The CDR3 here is CASQPGQGSGNTIYF. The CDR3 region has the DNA TGTGCCAGCCAGCCCGGACAGGGGTCAGGAAACACCATATATTTT.

Written as DNA, the CDR3 is TGTGCCAGTAGTACCCTCGGGGCCACGGAGGGGGAAAAACTGTTTTTT. Translation: CASSTLGATEGEKLFF. This chain uses TRBV19 with TRBJ1-4; D is possibly TRBD1 (5 bases). CDR1 and CDR2 (germline): LNHDA, SQIVND (reference sequence). Trimming pared 4 bases from V and 8 bases from J, leaving 20 bases between. The CDR3 consists of 16 residues.

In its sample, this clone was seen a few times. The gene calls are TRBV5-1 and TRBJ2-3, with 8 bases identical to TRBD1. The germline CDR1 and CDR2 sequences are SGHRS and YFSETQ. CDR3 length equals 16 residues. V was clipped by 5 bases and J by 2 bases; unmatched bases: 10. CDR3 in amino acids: CASSPQGAEITDTQYF. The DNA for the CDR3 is TGCGCCAGCAGTCCCCAGGGGGCGGAGATCACAGATACGCAGTATTTT. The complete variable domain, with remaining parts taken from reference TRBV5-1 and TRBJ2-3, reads KAGVTQTPRYLIKTRGQQVTLSCSPISGHRSVSWYQQTPGQGLQFLFEYFSETQRNKGNFPGRFSGRQFSNSRSEMNVSTLELGDSALYLCASSPQGAEITDTQYFGPGTRLTVL.

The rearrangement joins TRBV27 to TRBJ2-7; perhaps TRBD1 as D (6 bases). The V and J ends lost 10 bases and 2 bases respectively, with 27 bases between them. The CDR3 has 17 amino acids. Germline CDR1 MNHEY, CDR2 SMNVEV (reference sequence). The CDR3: CATLFLFEAGVPYEQYV. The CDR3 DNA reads TGTGCCACACTATTCTTATTTGAGGCAGGGGTCCCCTACGAGCAGTACGTC.

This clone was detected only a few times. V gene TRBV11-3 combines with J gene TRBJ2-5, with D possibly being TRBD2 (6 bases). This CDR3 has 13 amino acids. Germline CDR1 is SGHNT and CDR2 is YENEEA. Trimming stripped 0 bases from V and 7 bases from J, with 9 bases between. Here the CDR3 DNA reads TGTGCCAGCAGCTTAGAGGAGGGTGGGACCCAGTACTTC. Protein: CASSLEEGGTQYF.